This entry lists 4 T cell receptor beta chains sequenced from one sample in a study of CD8+ T cells in alopecia areata. The authors extracted RNA and reverse transcribed it into cDNA as the sequencing template. Assay used: immunoSEQ multiplex PCR; TCRdb lists only in-frame clones, some missing. The table lists 130,000 or so clones, about 50% of them singletons, with 10% to 13% in the top ten. Input material: NKG2D-low CD8+ T cells sorted from blood. Every receptor here comes from a human donor with alopecia areata.

This clone was counted between two and nine times. The CDR3 DNA sequence: TGCAGCGGGTTGGTGGGAGGCGAGCAGTACTTC. Translation gives CSGLVGGEQYF. The chain is built from TRBV29-1 and TRBJ2-7; tentative D call: TRBD2 (6 bases). Per the germline V gene, CDR1 is SQVTM and CDR2 is ANQGSEA. The CDR3 extends over 11 amino acids. Trimming removed 7 bases at V and 6 bases at J, with 13 bases between.

The chain combines TRBV5-1 with TRBJ2-3; TRBD2 agrees at 9 bases. The germline CDR1 and CDR2 sequences are SGHRS and YFSETQ. With V trimmed by 4 bases and J by 3 bases, 9 bases remained unmatched. There are 16 residues in the CDR3. CDR3: CASSPTSGGMTDTQYF. DNA of the CDR3: TGCGCCAGCAGCCCGACGAGCGGGGGGATGACAGATACGCAGTATTTT.

The V and J genes are TRBV29-1 and TRBJ2-1; 8 bases align to TRBD1. The CDR3 extends over 17 amino acids. Germline V lookup: CDR1 SQVTM, CDR2 ANQGSEA. The V gene end was trimmed by 6 bases and the J gene end by 1 base; junction bases not matched to a gene: 14. CDR3 sequence: CSVETGALKRSYNEQFF. DNA of the CDR3: TGCAGCGTAGAGACAGGGGCCTTAAAACGATCCTACAATGAGCAGTTCTTC.

This clone was picked up a small number of times. V and J are TRBV29-1 and TRBJ2-1; TRBD2 is a possible D gene (5 bases). This CDR3 spans 13 amino acids. The germline V and J ends were trimmed by 6 bases and 10 bases, with 19 bases remaining between them. Per germline, CDR1 SQVTM and CDR2 ANQGSEA. CDR3 residues: CSVRGTRAGEQFF. For the CDR3, the DNA is TGCAGCGTCCGAGGAACTAGGGCTGGCGAGCAGTTCTTC.